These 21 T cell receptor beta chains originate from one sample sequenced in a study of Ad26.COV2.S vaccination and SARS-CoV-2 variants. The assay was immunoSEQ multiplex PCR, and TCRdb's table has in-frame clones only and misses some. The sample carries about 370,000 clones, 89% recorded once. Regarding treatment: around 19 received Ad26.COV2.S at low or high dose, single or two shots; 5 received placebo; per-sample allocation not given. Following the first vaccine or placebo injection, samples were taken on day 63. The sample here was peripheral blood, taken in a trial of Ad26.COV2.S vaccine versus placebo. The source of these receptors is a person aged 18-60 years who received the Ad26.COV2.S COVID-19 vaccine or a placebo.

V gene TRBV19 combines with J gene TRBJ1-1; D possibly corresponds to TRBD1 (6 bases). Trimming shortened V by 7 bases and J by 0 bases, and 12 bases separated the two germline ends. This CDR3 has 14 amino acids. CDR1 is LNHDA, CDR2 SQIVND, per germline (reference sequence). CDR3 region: CASTRDMMNTEAFF. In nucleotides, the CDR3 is TGTGCCAGTACCCGGGACATGATGAACACTGAAGCTTTCTTT.

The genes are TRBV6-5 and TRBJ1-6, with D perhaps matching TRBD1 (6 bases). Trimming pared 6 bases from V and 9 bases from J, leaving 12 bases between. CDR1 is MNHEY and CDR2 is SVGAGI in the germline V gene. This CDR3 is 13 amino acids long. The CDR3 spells CASSLNRASPLHF. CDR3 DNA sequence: TGTGCCAGCAGCCTGAACAGGGCTTCACCCCTCCACTTT.

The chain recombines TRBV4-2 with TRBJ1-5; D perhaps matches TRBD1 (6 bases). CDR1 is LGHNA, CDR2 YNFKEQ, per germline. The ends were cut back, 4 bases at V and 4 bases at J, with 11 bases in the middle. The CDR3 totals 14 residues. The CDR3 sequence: CASSPDRRNQPQHF. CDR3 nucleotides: TGTGCCAGCAGCCCCGACAGGAGGAATCAGCCCCAGCATTTT.

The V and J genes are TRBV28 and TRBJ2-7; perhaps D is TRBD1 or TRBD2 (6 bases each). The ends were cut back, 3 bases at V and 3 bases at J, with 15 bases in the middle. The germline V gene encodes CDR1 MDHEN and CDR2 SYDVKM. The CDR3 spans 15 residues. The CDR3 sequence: CASSFLLGGGYEQYF. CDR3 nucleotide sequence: TGTGCCAGCAGTTTCCTTCTGGGGGGCGGCTACGAGCAGTACTTC.

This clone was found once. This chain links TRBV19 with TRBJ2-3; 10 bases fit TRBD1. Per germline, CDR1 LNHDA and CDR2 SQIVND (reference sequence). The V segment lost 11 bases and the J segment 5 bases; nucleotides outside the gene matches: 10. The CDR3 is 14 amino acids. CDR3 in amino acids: CASRDRGLEDTQYF. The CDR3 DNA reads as TGTGCCTCAAGGGACAGGGGCCTGGAAGATACGCAGTATTTT. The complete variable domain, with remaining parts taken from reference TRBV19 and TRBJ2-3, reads DGGITQSPKYLFRKEGQNVTLSCEQNLNHDAMYWYRQDPGQGLRLIYYSQIVNDFQKGDIAEGYSVSREKKESFPLTVTSAQKNPTAFYLCASRDRGLEDTQYFGPGTRLTVL.

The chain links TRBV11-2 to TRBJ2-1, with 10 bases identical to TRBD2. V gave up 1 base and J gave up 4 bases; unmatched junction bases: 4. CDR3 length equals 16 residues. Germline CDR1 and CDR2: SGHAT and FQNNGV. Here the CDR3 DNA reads TGTGCCAGCAGCTTAGGAACTAGCGGGACATACAATGAGCAGTTCTTC. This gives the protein CASSLGTSGTYNEQFF. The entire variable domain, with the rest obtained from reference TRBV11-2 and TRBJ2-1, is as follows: EAGVAQSPRYKIIEKRQSVAFWCNPISGHATLYWYQQILGQGPKLLIQFQNNGVVDDSQLPKDRFSAERLKGVDSTLKIQPAKLEDSAVYLCASSLGTSGTYNEQFFGPGTRLTVL.

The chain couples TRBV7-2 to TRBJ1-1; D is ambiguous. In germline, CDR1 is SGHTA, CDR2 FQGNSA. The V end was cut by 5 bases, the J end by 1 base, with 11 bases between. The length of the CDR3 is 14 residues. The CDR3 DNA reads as TGTGCCAGCAGCCCACTCGCGGGGAACACTGAAGCTTTCTTT. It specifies CASSPLAGNTEAFF.

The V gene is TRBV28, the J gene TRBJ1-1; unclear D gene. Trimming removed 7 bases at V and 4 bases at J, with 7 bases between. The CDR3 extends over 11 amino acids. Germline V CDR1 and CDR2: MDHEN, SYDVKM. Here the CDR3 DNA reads TGTGCCAGCACTATTCTCACTGAAGCTTTCTTT. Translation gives CASTILTEAFF.

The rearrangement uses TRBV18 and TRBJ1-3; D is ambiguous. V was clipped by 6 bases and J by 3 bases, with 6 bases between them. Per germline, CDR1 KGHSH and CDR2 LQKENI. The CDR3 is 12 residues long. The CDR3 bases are TGTGCCAGCTCCGCCCTTGGAAACACCATATATTTT. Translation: CASSALGNTIYF.

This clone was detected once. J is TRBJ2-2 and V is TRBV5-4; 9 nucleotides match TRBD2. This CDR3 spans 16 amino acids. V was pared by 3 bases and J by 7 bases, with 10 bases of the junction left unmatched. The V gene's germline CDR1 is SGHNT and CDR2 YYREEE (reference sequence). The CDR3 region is CASSSLAGAKNGELFF. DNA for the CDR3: TGTGCCAGCAGCTCGTTAGCGGGAGCGAAAAACGGGGAGCTGTTTTTT.

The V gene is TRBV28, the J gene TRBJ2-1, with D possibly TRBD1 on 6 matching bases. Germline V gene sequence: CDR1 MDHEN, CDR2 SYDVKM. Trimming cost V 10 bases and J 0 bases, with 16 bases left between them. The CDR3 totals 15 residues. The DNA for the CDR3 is TGTGCCATCTCCCGGGCAGGGGCCTCCTACAATGAGCAGTTCTTC. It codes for CAISRAGASYNEQFF.

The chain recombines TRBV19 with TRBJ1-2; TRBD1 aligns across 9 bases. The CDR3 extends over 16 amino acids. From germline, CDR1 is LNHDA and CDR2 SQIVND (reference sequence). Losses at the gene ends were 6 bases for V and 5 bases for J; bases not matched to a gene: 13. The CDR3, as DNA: TGTGCCAGTAGGGGTAATGTTGGGACAGGGACTTATGGCTACACCTTC. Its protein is CASRGNVGTGTYGYTF.

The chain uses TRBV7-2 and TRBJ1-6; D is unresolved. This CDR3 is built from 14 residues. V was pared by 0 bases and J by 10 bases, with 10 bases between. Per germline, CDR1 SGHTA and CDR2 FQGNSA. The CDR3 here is CASSLASRSSPLHF. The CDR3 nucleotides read TGTGCCAGCAGCTTAGCGAGCAGGTCCTCACCCCTCCACTTT.

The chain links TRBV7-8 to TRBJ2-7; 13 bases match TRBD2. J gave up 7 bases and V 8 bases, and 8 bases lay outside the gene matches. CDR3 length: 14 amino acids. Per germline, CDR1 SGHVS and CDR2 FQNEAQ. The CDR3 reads CASALGLAGREQYF. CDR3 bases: TGTGCCAGCGCCCTGGGACTAGCGGGGCGAGAGCAGTACTTC.

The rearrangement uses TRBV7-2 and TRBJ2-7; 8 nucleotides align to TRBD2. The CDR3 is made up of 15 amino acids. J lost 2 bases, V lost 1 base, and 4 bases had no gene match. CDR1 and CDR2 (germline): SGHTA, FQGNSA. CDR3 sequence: CASSLGVAGPYEQYF. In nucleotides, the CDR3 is TGTGCCAGCAGCTTAGGAGTAGCGGGACCCTACGAGCAGTACTTC.

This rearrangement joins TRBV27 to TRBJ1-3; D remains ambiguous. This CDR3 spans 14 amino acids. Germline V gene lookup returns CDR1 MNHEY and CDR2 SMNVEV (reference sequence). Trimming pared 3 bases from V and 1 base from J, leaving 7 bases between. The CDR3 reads CASSLDGSGNTIYF. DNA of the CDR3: TGTGCCAGCAGTTTGGACGGGTCTGGAAACACCATATATTTT.

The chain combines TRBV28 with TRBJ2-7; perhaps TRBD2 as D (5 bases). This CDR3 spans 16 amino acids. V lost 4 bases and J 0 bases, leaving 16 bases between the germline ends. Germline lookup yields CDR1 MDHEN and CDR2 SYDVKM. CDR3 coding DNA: TGTGCCAGCAGTTCCATGCGGACTCTAGCCTCCTACGAGCAGTACTTC. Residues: CASSSMRTLASYEQYF.

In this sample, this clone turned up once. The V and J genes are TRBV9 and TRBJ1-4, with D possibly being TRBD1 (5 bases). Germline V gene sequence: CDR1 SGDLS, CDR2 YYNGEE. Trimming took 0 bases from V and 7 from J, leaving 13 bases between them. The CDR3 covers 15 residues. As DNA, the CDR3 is TGTGCCAGCAGCGTAGGGGGCAGGTGGAGTGAAAAACTGTTTTTT. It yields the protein CASSVGGRWSEKLFF.

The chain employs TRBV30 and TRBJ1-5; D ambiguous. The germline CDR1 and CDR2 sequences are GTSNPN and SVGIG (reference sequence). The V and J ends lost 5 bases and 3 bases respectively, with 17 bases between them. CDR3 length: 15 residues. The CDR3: CAWSPTGLFNQPQHF. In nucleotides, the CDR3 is TGTGCCTGGTCCCCGACTGGGCTATTCAATCAGCCCCAGCATTTT.

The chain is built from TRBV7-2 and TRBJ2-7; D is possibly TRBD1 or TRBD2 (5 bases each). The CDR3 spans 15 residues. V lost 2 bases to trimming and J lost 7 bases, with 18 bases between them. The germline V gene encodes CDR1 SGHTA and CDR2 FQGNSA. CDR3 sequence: CASSLRWGTDGEQYF. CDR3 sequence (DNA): TGTGCCAGCAGCTTACGATGGGGGACCGACGGGGAGCAGTACTTC.

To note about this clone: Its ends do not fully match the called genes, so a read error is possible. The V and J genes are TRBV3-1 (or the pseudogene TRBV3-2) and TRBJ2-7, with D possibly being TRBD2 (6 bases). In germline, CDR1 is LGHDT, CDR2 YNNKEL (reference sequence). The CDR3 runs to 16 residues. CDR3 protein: CASSQDLGGGSDEQYF. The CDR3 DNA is TGTGCCAGCAGCCAAGATCTGGGGGGAGGCTCCGACGAGCAGTACTTC.